These T cell receptor beta chains were read from a single sample in a study of identical twins. TCRdb re-analysed the 5' RACE reads in MiXCR, keeping a single row per CDR3 protein. The data show roughly 540,000 distinct CDR3 sequences, 22% seen once. These sequences were also reported in another study, on T cells expressing NK-cell markers.

Sequenced input: CD4+ T cells sorted from blood. These receptors came from a woman in her late teens or twenties in good health. Each CDR3 is given with its conserved first and last residue. The D gene is left open where the match is weak. For some rows the clone size is stated as once, few or many, or as a class when expanded; others skip it.

clone size	V gene	J gene	D gene	CDR3 protein	CDR3 DNA
.	TRBV20-1	TRBJ1-2	.	CSASHGGYTF	TGCAGTGCTAGTCACGGTGGCTACACCTTC
.	TRBV6-1	TRBJ1-1	TRBD1	CASSEPGQGRSEAFF	TGTGCCAGCAGCGAGCCGGGACAGGGGAGGTCTGAAGCTTTCTTT
few	TRBV10-3	TRBJ2-5	.	CAISISPGLETQYF	TGTGCCATCAGTATATCCCCTGGTCTCGAGACCCAGTACTTC
few	TRBV7-8	TRBJ2-7	.	CASSLGFGLGEQYF	TGTGCCAGCAGCTTAGGGTTCGGGTTAGGTGAGCAGTACTTC
few	TRBV29-1	TRBJ2-5	.	CSVPTGTWEETQYF	TGCAGCGTTCCTACCGGGACATGGGAAGAGACCCAGTACTTC
.	TRBV7-9	TRBJ2-6	.	CASSLNSAGANVLTF	TGTGCCAGCAGCTTAAATTCTGCTGGGGCCAACGTCCTGACTTTC
.	TRBV20-1	TRBJ2-1	.	CSAPPRGASNEQFF	TGCAGTGCCCCGCCCCGGGGGGCGAGCAATGAGCAGTTCTTC
few	TRBV20-1	TRBJ2-7	TRBD2	CSASPGLVSYEQYF	TGCAGTGCTTCCCCTGGACTAGTTTCCTACGAGCAGTACTTC
few	TRBV20-1	TRBJ2-1	.	CSARVLINEQFF	TGCAGTGCTAGGGTTCTCATCAATGAGCAGTTCTTC
.	TRBV3-1	TRBJ2-3	TRBD2	CASSERGGGDTDTQYF	TGTGCCAGCAGCGAAAGAGGCGGGGGGGATACAGATACGCAGTATTTT
.	TRBV4-3	TRBJ2-1	TRBD2	CASSHGLAGLNEQFF	TGCGCCAGCAGCCATGGACTAGCGGGGCTCAATGAGCAGTTCTTC
.	TRBV5-1	TRBJ2-3	.	CASSPDSLDDTQYF	TGCGCCAGCAGCCCGGACTCCCTGGACGATACGCAGTATTTT